The 29 T cell receptor beta chains listed next were all sequenced from one sample in a study of blood T cell repertoires in COVID-19. The data were produced by immunoSEQ multiplex PCR, yet TCRdb's version contains in-frame clones alone and is incomplete. Here the sample spans about 300,000 clones, around 88% being singletons. The material sequenced was peripheral blood. The receptor source for this set is a woman aged 25 to 39 who had recovered from COVID-19.

This chain joins TRBV4-2 and TRBJ2-1, with TRBD1 matching over 9 bases. V lost 0 bases and J lost 6; bases outside the gene matches: 3. The CDR3 runs to 15 residues. Germline values: CDR1 LGHNA, CDR2 YNFKEQ. The CDR3 is CASSQDRGQGNEQFF. The CDR3 DNA reads TGTGCCAGCAGCCAAGATCGGGGACAGGGCAATGAGCAGTTCTTC.

V and J are TRBV5-8 and TRBJ2-1, with D maybe TRBD1 (5 bases). Per the germline V gene, CDR1 is SGHTS and CDR2 is YDEGEE. The CDR3 length is 12 residues. Trimming took 2 bases from V and 9 from J, leaving 9 bases between them. CDR3 coding DNA: TGTGCCAGCAGCTTCGACAGACGTGAGCAGTTCTTC. The encoded protein is CASSFDRREQFF.

The chain uses TRBV25-1 and TRBJ2-2; TRBD1 agrees at 7 bases. The CDR3 has 16 amino acids. Looked up from germline, CDR1 is MGHDK and CDR2 is SYGVNS. Trimming took 4 bases from V and 8 from J; bases not matched to a gene: 13. The CDR3 DNA is TGTGCCAGCAGTGGAGAAACAGGGGTTTCACGGGGGGAGCTGTTTTTT. Encoded protein: CASSGETGVSRGELFF.

The gene calls are TRBV28 and TRBJ1-2; D is possibly TRBD1 (6 bases). In germline, CDR1 is MDHEN, CDR2 SYDVKM. CDR3 length equals 14 residues. V lost 7 bases, J lost 8 bases, and 20 bases lay in between. In DNA form, the CDR3 reads TGTGCCAGCACCGGTAGTCTGGGGGCATGGGGCTACACCTTC. It encodes CASTGSLGAWGYTF.

V and J are TRBV15 and TRBJ1-3; D remains ambiguous. Germline CDR1 is LNHNV and CDR2 is YYDKDF (reference sequence). Trimming pared 3 bases from V and 6 bases from J, leaving 18 bases between. The CDR3 covers 16 residues. The CDR3 protein is CATSRGGADFLNTIYF. In DNA form, the CDR3 reads TGTGCCACCAGCAGGGGAGGAGCAGATTTTTTAAACACCATATATTTT.

The rearrangement uses TRBV28 and TRBJ2-5; 8 nucleotides match TRBD2. CDR3 length: 16 amino acids. Germline V gives CDR1 MDHEN, CDR2 SYDVKM. Unmatched junction bases numbered 14, after V lost 6 bases and J lost 5 bases. The CDR3 spells CASSLRAGVIRETQYF. DNA of the CDR3: TGTGCCAGCAGCCTACGAGCGGGGGTAATCAGGGAGACCCAGTACTTC. The full variable domain, completed using reference TRBV28 and TRBJ2-5, is DVKVTQSSRYLVKRTGEKVFLECVQDMDHENMFWYRQDPGLGLRLIYFSYDVKMKEKGDIPEGYSVSREKKERFSLILESASTNQTSMYLCASSLRAGVIRETQYFGPGTRLLVL.

The chain is built from TRBV5-1 and TRBJ1-1, with D possibly being TRBD1 (6 bases). The V end was cut by 3 bases, the J end by 5 bases, with 11 bases between. Germline CDR1 and CDR2: SGHRS and YFSETQ. The CDR3 is 13 amino acids. CDR3 region: CASSYTGQTEAFF. Here the CDR3 DNA reads TGCGCCAGCAGCTATACAGGGCAGACTGAAGCTTTCTTT. The whole variable domain, remainder taken from reference TRBV5-1 and TRBJ1-1, is KAGVTQTPRYLIKTRGQQVTLSCSPISGHRSVSWYQQTPGQGLQFLFEYFSETQRNKGNFPGRFSGRQFSNSRSEMNVSTLELGDSALYLCASSYTGQTEAFFGQGTRLTVV.

This chain links TRBV6-5 with TRBJ2-5, with 7 positions matching TRBD1. The germline gives CDR1 MNHEY, CDR2 SVGAGI. The CDR3 is 15 residues long. V shed 5 bases, J shed 4 bases, and the junction held 10 bases outside the gene matches. Written as DNA, the CDR3 is TGTGCCAGCAGTCCTCCCTTGACAGGGCGAGAGACCCAGTACTTC. It codes for CASSPPLTGRETQYF.

V gene TRBV5-1 combines with J gene TRBJ2-1, with 10 bases fitting TRBD1. The germline gives CDR1 SGHRS, CDR2 YFSETQ. The V gene end was trimmed by 1 base and the J gene end by 2 bases; junction bases not matched to a gene: 3. The CDR3 length is 16 residues. CDR3 in DNA: TGCGCCAGCAGCTTGCCGGGACAGGGGACCTACAATGAGCAGTTCTTC. Protein sequence: CASSLPGQGTYNEQFF.

The V call is TRBV27, the J call TRBJ1-1; perhaps TRBD1 as D (5 bases). CDR1 and CDR2 from the germline V gene are MNHEY and SMNVEV (reference sequence). Between the trimmed V and J ends, which lost 5 bases and 5 bases, there was a span of 12 bases. This CDR3 has 13 residues. This CDR3 is CASSPLGETEAFF. CDR3 DNA: TGTGCCAGCAGTCCCCTAGGGGAAACTGAAGCTTTCTTT.

This clone was observed a single time. This chain joins TRBV6-5 and TRBJ2-7; 7 positions match TRBD1. CDR1 MNHEY and CDR2 SVGAGI come from the germline V gene. There are 13 residues in the CDR3. The ends lost 6 bases at V and 5 bases at J; junction bases unmatched: 7. This CDR3 is CASSRQGIHEQYF. The CDR3 DNA sequence: TGTGCCAGCAGCAGACAGGGTATCCACGAGCAGTACTTC.

This clone appeared a single time. The chain recombines TRBV24-1 with TRBJ1-2; D is possibly TRBD1 (6 bases). CDR1 is KGHDR and CDR2 is SFDVKD in the germline V gene. V lost 2 bases and J 4 bases, leaving 10 bases between the germline ends. The CDR3 sequence is 14 residues long. In nucleotides, the CDR3 is TGTGCCACCAGTGATTCAACAGGGTTCTATGGCTACACCTTC. Residues: CATSDSTGFYGYTF.

The chain joins TRBV27 to TRBJ1-1; a weak D match, TRBD1 (6 bases). The CDR3 consists of 13 residues. Trimming cost V 4 bases and J 4 bases, with 10 bases left between them. Germline CDR1 reads MNHEY; CDR2 reads SMNVEV (reference sequence). CDR3: CASSSQGSTEAFF. CDR3 in DNA: TGTGCCAGCAGTTCACAGGGCAGCACTGAAGCTTTCTTT.

This rearrangement joins TRBV7-3 to TRBJ1-6; a weak D match, TRBD1 (5 bases). Germline V lookup: CDR1 SGHTA, CDR2 FQGTGA. Trimming left V 5 bases short and J 2 bases short, with 10 bases between. The CDR3 has 15 residues. The CDR3, as DNA: TGTGCCAGCAGCACACCAGGGCCCTATAATTCACCCCTCCACTTT. Translation: CASSTPGPYNSPLHF.

The V gene is TRBV12-3 or TRBV12-4, the J gene TRBJ1-5; tentatively, D is TRBD1 (6 bases). Trimming shortened V by 5 bases and J by 8 bases, and 13 bases separated the two germline ends. The CDR3 covers 13 residues. The CDR3 reads CASSPGQWEPQHF. Here the CDR3 DNA reads TGTGCCAGCAGTCCCGGACAGTGGGAGCCCCAGCATTTT.

The chain carries TRBV5-5 and TRBJ2-5, with TRBD1 matching 8 bases. CDR3 length: 15 amino acids. Germline V gives CDR1 SGHKS, CDR2 YYEKEE (reference sequence). V lost 4 bases to trimming and J lost 5 bases; unmatched junction nucleotides: 10. The CDR3 loop is CASSLRPTGAETQYF. The CDR3 DNA is TGTGCCAGCAGCCTCCGGCCGACAGGGGCGGAGACCCAGTACTTC.

Notes on this clone: The junction departs from the called germline gene at one end, perhaps through a read error. This chain links TRBV2 with TRBJ1-2; TRBD1 agrees at 7 bases. The germline gives CDR1 SNHLY, CDR2 FYNNEI. CDR3 length: 14 amino acids. The CDR3: CASSKTGFNYSYTF. CDR3 coding DNA: TGTGCCAGCAGTAAGACAGGGTTTAACTATAGCTACACCTTC.

The chain carries TRBV27 and TRBJ2-1; 11 bases line up with TRBD2. CDR1 MNHEY and CDR2 SMNVEV come from the germline V gene (reference sequence). The CDR3 runs to 15 residues. The V and J ends lost 8 bases and 4 bases, in that order; junction bases with no gene match: 7. The CDR3 DNA sequence: TGTGCCAGCTTGGCCCCTAGCGGGGGGTACAATGAGCAGTTCTTC. Protein: CASLAPSGGYNEQFF.

This chain links TRBV5-8 with TRBJ2-1; possibly TRBD1 for D (6 bases). CDR3 length equals 14 residues. Looked up from germline, CDR1 is SGHTS and CDR2 is YDEGEE. The V end was cut by 1 base, the J end by 4 bases, with 9 bases between. CDR3 sequence (DNA): TGTGCCAGCAGCTTGTTGGGGACATACAATGAGCAGTTCTTC. Its protein is CASSLLGTYNEQFF.

J is TRBJ1-2 and V is TRBV18; D perhaps matches TRBD1 (5 bases). The CDR3 is made up of 13 amino acids. V lost 2 bases and J lost 6, with 10 bases in between. Germline V gene data show CDR1 as KGHSH and CDR2 as LQKENI. The CDR3: CASSPTGVDGYTF. Written as DNA, the CDR3 is TGTGCCAGCTCACCAACGGGGGTAGATGGCTACACCTTC.

The J gene is TRBJ1-1, the V gene TRBV11-3; 9 nucleotides line up with TRBD1. V lost 5 bases to trimming and J lost 6 bases; unmatched junction nucleotides: 16. The germline V gene has CDR1 SGHNT and CDR2 YENEEA. This CDR3 is 17 amino acids long. The CDR3 DNA reads as TGTGCCAGCAGCCCAGGCCATTTCACAGGGGGCATCGCTGAAGCTTTCTTT. Translated: CASSPGHFTGGIAEAFF.

Worth noting for this clone: In the same sample, other DNA sequences code for this CDR3. V gene TRBV19 combines with J gene TRBJ2-7; 9 positions match TRBD1. Germline CDR1 LNHDA, CDR2 SQIVND (reference sequence). J lost 0 bases, V lost 7 bases, and 4 bases had no gene match. The CDR3 runs 14 residues. The CDR3 region has the DNA TGTGCCAGTACCCCGGGACAGGGCTCCTACGAGCAGTACTTC. This gives the protein CASTPGQGSYEQYF.

The rearrangement uses TRBV7-2 and TRBJ2-5; 11 bases fit TRBD2. J lost 4 bases, V lost 4 bases, and 5 bases had no gene match. The CDR3 loop spans 15 amino acids. Per the germline V gene, CDR1 is SGHTA and CDR2 is FQGNSA. CDR3 nucleotides: TGTGCCAGCAGCTCAAGTAGCGGGGGGGTAGAGACCCAGTACTTC. Protein sequence: CASSSSSGGVETQYF. Complete variable domain (other parts from reference TRBV7-2 and TRBJ2-5): GAGVSQSPSNKVTEKGKDVELRCDPISGHTALYWYRQSLGQGLEFLIYFQGNSAPDKSGLPSDRFSAERTGGSVSTLTIQRTQQEDSAVYLCASSSSSGGVETQYFGPGTRLLVL.

The chain is built from TRBV28 and TRBJ1-1; D call uncertain. The germline V gene has CDR1 MDHEN and CDR2 SYDVKM. This CDR3 has 15 amino acids. Trimming stripped 3 bases from V and 3 bases from J, with 14 bases between. The CDR3 reads CASSLGSAGDTEAFF. The CDR3 DNA follows: TGTGCCAGCAGTTTGGGGAGCGCCGGCGACACTGAAGCTTTCTTT.

The CDR3 bases are TGTGTCGCAGGGAACACTGGCAACGTCCTGACTTTC. Translated: CVAGNTGNVLTF. V usage is TRBV28 and J usage is TRBJ2-6; weak D call: TRBD1 (5 bases). Germline V gene lookup returns CDR1 MDHEN and CDR2 SYDVKM. CDR3 length equals 12 residues.

The CDR3 spells CSVVRGVGNEQFF. Here the CDR3 DNA reads TGCAGCGTTGTCCGGGGGGTGGGCAATGAGCAGTTCTTC. This rearrangement joins TRBV29-1 to TRBJ2-1; TRBD2 matches 7 bases. The CDR3 runs 13 residues. The V and J ends lost 4 bases and 6 bases, in that order; junction bases with no gene match: 6. Germline V gives CDR1 SQVTM, CDR2 ANQGSEA.

The CDR3 region has the DNA TGTGCCAGTACCAACCTGGACAGTTATAGCAATCAGCCCCAGCATTTT. Its protein product is CASTNLDSYSNQPQHF. V and J are TRBV19 and TRBJ1-5; D perhaps matches TRBD1 (6 bases). The CDR3 sequence is 16 residues long. V dropped 7 bases and J dropped 0 bases, with 16 bases sitting between them. The germline CDR1 and CDR2 sequences are LNHDA and SQIVND (reference sequence). Full variable domain (remainder filled in from reference TRBV19 and TRBJ1-5): DGGITQSPKYLFRKEGQNVTLSCEQNLNHDAMYWYRQDPGQGLRLIYYSQIVNDFQKGDIAEGYSVSREKKESFPLTVTSAQKNPTAFYLCASTNLDSYSNQPQHFGDGTRLSIL.

This chain connects TRBV12-3 or TRBV12-4 to TRBJ2-5; D possibly corresponds to TRBD2 (6 bases). This CDR3 has 13 residues. The V end was cut by 3 bases, the J end by 5 bases, with 10 bases between. CDR3 DNA sequence: TGTGCCAGCAGTTTCGCAGGGAGGGAGACCCAGTACTTC. The encoded protein is CASSFAGRETQYF.

The chain is built from TRBV29-1 and TRBJ2-5; TRBD1 aligns across 7 bases. The CDR3 totals 12 residues. V gave up 6 bases and J gave up 6 bases; unmatched junction bases: 7. Germline-derived CDR1 and CDR2 are SQVTM and ANQGSEA. The DNA for the CDR3 is TGCAGCGTCTTCGAGGGGGCTAAGACCCAGTACTTC. Translating gives CSVFEGAKTQYF.